Given below is one T cell receptor beta chain in context. What it binds is unknown. Germline V gene data show CDR1 as SNHLY and CDR2 as FYNNEI. This CDR3 has 16 residues. The sample is drawn from a study of monozygotic twins with inflammatory bowel disease. General study findings and limits: Repertoire similarity was not found to differ between concordant and discordant twins, possibly from limited power. Relative to healthy twins, IBD patients had fewer clonotypes in common with others, a gap that was especially apparent with disease activity.

The template switching step added UMIs that contained a 6-nucleotide sample barcode. TCRdb reanalyzed the 5' RACE reads, giving one entry per CDR3 protein sequence and no DNA. The specimen's table records 310,000 or so distinct CDR3 sequences. The clonotype originates from a human donor with ulcerative colitis or Crohn's disease, or a healthy co-twin of an affected twin (not recorded which). The sequenced sample was blood. This chain joins TRBV2 and TRBJ2-1; TCRdb's D call of TRBD1 is untestable without DNA. CDR3 sequence reads: CASRRDRVSSYNEQFF. The complete variable domain, with remaining parts taken from reference TRBV2 and TRBJ2-1, reads EPEVTQTPSHQVTQMGQEVILRCVPISNHLYFYWYRQILGQKVEFLVSFYNNEISEKSEIFDDQFSVERPDGSNFTLKIRSTKLEDSAMYFCASRRDRVSSYNEQFFGPGTRLTVL.